The clone carrying this T cell receptor (beta chain) was picked up one time. The protocol was immunoSEQ multiplex PCR, while the TCRdb copy is restricted to in-frame clones and leaves out a portion. This sample carries about 82,000 clones, about 93% of them seen once, and the ten largest clones take about 0.39%. CDR3 size: 15 residues. Trimming took 2 bases from V and 0 from J; bases not matched to a gene: 4. Germline V gene sequence: CDR1 LGHNA, CDR2 YSLEER. These data come from a study of technical replicates of blood from a handful of donors. This TCR came from a human donor in good health. The chain uses TRBV4-3 and TRBJ2-7, with TRBD2 identical over 7 bases. The sample was T cells isolated from PBMCs. For the CDR3, the DNA is TGCGCCAGCAGCCAAAGGGGAGGGGTCTCCTACGAGCAGTACTTC. It codes for CASSQRGGVSYEQYF.